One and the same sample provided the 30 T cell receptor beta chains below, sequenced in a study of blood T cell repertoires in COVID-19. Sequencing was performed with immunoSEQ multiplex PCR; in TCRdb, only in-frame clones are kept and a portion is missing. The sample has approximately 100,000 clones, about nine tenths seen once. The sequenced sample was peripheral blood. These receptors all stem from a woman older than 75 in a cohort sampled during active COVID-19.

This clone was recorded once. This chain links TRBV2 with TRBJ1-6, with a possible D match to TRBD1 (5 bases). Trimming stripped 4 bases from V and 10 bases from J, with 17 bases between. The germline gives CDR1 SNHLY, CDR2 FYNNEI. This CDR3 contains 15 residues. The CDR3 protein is CASSVDSSARSPLHF. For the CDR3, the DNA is TGTGCCAGCAGTGTAGACAGTTCGGCTCGATCACCCCTCCACTTT.

The CDR3: CASSTAQGYYGYTF. The CDR3 DNA reads as TGTGCCAGTAGTACCGCACAGGGCTACTATGGCTACACCTTC. This chain uses TRBV19 with TRBJ1-2; perhaps TRBD1 as D (6 bases). The ends were cut back, 4 bases at V and 3 bases at J, with 12 bases in the middle. Germline values: CDR1 LNHDA, CDR2 SQIVND (reference sequence). The CDR3 has 14 amino acids.

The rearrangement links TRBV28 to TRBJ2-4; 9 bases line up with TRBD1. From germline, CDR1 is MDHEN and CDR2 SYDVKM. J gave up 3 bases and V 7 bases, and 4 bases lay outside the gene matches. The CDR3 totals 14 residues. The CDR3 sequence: CASKGQGGKNIQYF. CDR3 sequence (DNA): TGTGCCAGCAAGGGACAGGGTGGCAAAAACATTCAGTACTTC.

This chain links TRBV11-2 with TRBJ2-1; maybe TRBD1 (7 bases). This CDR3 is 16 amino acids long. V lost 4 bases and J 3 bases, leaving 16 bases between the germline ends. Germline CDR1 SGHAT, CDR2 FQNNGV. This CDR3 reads CASSSEEQGGYNEQFF. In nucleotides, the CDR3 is TGTGCCAGCAGCTCAGAGGAGCAGGGGGGCTACAATGAGCAGTTCTTC.

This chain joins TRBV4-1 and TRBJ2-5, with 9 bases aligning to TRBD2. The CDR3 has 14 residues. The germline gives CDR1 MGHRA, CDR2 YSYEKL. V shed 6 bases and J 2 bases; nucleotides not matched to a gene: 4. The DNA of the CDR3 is TGCGCCAGCAGGGCTAGCGGGGCTCAAGAGACCCAGTACTTC. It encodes CASRASGAQETQYF.

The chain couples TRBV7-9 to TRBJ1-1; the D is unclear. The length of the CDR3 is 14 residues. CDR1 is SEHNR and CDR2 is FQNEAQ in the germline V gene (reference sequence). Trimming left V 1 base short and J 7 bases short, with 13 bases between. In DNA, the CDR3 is TGTGCCAGCAGCTTAGAACTCGGCGGAAATGAAGCTTTCTTT. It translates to CASSLELGGNEAFF.

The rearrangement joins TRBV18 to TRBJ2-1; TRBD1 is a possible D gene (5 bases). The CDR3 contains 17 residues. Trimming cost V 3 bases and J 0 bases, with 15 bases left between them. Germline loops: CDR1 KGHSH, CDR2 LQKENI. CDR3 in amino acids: CASSPLQGGSSYNEQFF. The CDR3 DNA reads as TGTGCCAGCTCACCCCTCCAGGGTGGTAGCTCCTACAATGAGCAGTTCTTC.

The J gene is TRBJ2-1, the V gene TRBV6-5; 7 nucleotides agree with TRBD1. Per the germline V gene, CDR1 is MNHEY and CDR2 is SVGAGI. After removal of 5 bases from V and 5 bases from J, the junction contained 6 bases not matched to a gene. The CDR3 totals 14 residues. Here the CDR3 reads CASSLGGFDNEQFF. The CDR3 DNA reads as TGTGCCAGCAGTCTAGGGGGCTTCGACAATGAGCAGTTCTTC.

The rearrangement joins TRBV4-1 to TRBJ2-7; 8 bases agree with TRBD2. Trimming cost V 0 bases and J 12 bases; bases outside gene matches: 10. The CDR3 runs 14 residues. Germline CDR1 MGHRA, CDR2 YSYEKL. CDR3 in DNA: TGCGCCAGCAGCCAAGATTCGGGGACTAGTGCTACGTACTTC. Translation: CASSQDSGTSATYF.

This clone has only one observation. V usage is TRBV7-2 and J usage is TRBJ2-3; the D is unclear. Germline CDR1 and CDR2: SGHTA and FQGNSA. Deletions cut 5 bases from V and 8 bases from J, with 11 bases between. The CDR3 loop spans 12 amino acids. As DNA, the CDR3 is TGTGCCAGCAGCCTAAAGCACCCTACGCAGTATTTT. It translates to CASSLKHPTQYF. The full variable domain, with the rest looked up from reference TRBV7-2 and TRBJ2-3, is GAGVSQSPSNKVTEKGKDVELRCDPISGHTALYWYRQSLGQGLEFLIYFQGNSAPDKSGLPSDRFSAERTGGSVSTLTIQRTQQEDSAVYLCASSLKHPTQYFGPGTRLTVL.

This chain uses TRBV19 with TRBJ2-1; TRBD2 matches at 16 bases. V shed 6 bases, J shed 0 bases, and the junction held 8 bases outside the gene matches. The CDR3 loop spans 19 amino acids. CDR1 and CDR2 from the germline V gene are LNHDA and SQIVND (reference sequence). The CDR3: CASSSAGLAGGHSYNEQFF. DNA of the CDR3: TGTGCCAGTAGCTCCGCGGGACTAGCGGGGGGGCACTCCTACAATGAGCAGTTCTTC.

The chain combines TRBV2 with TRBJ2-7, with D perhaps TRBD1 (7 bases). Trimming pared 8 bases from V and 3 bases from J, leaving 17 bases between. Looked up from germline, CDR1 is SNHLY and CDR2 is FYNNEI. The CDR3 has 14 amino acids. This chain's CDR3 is CASGGPGGYYEQYF. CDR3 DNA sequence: TGTGCCAGCGGAGGCCCAGGGGGGTACTACGAGCAGTACTTC. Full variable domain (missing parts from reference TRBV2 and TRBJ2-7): EPEVTQTPSHQVTQMGQEVILRCVPISNHLYFYWYRQILGQKVEFLVSFYNNEISEKSEIFDDQFSVERPDGSNFTLKIRSTKLEDSAMYFCASGGPGGYYEQYFGPGTRLTVT.

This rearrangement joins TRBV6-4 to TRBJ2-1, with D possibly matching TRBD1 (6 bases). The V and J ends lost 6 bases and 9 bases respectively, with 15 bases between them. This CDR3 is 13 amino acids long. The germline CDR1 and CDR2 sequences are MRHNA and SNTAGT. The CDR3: CASSPEGVGEQFF. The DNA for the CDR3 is TGTGCCAGCAGCCCCGAGGGGGTTGGTGAGCAGTTCTTC.

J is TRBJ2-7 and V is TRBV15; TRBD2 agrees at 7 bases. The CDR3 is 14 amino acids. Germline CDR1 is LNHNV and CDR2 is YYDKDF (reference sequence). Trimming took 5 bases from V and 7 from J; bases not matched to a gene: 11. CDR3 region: CATSSRGAGAEQYF. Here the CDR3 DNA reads TGTGCCACCAGCTCCCGAGGGGCGGGAGCTGAGCAGTACTTC.

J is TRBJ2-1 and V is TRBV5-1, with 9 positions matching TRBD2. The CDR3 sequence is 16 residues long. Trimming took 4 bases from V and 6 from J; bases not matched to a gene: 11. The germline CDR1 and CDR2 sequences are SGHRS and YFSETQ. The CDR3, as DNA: TGCGCCAGCAGCAGGTCCGGGACTAGCAATTCCAATGAGCAGTTCTTC. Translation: CASSRSGTSNSNEQFF. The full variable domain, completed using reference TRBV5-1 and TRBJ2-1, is KAGVTQTPRYLIKTRGQQVTLSCSPISGHRSVSWYQQTPGQGLQFLFEYFSETQRNKGNFPGRFSGRQFSNSRSEMNVSTLELGDSALYLCASSRSGTSNSNEQFFGPGTRLTVL.

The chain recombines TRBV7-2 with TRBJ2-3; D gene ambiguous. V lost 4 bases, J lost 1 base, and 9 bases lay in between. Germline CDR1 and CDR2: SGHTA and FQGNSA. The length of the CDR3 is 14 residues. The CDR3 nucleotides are TGTGCCAGCAGCTCCCAATCCCGCACAGATACGCAGTATTTT. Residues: CASSSQSRTDTQYF.

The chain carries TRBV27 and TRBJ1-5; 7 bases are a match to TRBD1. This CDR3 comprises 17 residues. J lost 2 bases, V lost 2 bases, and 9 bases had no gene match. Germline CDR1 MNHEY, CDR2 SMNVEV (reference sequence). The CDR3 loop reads CASSLRAQGEGNQPQHF. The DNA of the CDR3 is TGTGCCAGCAGTTTAAGGGCCCAGGGGGAGGGCAATCAGCCCCAGCATTTT.

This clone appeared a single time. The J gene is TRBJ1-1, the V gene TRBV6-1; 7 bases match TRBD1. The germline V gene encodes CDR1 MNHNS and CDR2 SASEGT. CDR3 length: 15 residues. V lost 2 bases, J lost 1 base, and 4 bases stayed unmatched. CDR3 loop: CASSEQGGANTEAFF. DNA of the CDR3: TGTGCCAGCAGTGAACAAGGGGGCGCGAACACTGAAGCTTTCTTT.

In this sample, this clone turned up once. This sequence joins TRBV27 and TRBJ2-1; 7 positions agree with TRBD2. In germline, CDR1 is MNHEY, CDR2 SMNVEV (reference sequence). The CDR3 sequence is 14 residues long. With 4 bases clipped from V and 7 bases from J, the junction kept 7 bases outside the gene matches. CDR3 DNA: TGTGCCAGCAGTTGGGAGACTAGCAGGAATGAGCAGTTCTTC. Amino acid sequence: CASSWETSRNEQFF.

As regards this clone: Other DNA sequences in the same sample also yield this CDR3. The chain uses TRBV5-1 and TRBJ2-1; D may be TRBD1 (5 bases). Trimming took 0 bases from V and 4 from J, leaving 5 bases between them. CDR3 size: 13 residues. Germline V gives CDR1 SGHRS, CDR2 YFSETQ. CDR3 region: CASSLGQYNEQFF. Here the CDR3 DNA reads TGCGCCAGCAGCTTGGGACAGTACAATGAGCAGTTCTTC.

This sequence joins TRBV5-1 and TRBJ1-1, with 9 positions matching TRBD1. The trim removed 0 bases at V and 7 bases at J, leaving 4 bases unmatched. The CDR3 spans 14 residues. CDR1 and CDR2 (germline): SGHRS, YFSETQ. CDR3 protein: CASSLGGQGGEAFF. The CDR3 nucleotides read TGCGCCAGCAGCTTGGGGGGACAGGGCGGTGAAGCTTTCTTT.

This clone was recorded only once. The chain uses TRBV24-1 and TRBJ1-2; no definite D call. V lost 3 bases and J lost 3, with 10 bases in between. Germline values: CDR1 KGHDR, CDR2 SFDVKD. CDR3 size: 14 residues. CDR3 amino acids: CATSDGEAHYGYTF. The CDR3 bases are TGTGCCACCAGTGATGGCGAGGCACACTATGGCTACACCTTC.

CDR3 DNA sequence: TGTGCCAGCAGCTTTATGAGGGATTCACCCCTCCACTTT. Its translation is CASSFMRDSPLHF. The chain uses TRBV5-4 and TRBJ1-6; the D is unclear. There are 13 residues in the CDR3. Trimming shortened V by 2 bases and J by 8 bases, and 8 bases separated the two germline ends. CDR1 SGHNT and CDR2 YYREEE come from the germline V gene (reference sequence). Full variable domain (outside the CDR3, taken from reference TRBV5-4 and TRBJ1-6): ETGVTQSPTHLIKTRGQQVTLRCSSQSGHNTVSWYQQALGQGPQFIFQYYREEENGRGNFPPRFSGLQFPNYSSELNVNALELDDSALYLCASSFMRDSPLHFGNGTRLTVT.

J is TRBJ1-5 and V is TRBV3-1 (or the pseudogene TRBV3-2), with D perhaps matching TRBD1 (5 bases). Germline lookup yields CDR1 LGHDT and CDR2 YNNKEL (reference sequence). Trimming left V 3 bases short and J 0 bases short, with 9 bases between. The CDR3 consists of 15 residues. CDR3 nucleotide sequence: TGTGCCAGCAGCCAGACCCAGGGTAGCAATCAGCCCCAGCATTTT. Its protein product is CASSQTQGSNQPQHF.

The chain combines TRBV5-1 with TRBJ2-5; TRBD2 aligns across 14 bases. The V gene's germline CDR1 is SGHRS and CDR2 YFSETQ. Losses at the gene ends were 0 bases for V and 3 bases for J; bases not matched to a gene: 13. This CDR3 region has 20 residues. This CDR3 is CASSLEGLAGAGYFKETQYF. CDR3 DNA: TGCGCCAGCAGCTTGGAGGGACTAGCGGGGGCCGGGTACTTCAAAGAGACCCAGTACTTC.

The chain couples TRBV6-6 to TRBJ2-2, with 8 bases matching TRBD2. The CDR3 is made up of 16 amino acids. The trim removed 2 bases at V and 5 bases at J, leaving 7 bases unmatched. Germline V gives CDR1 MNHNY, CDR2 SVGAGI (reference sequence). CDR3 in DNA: TGTGCCAGCAGTTACGGAGCGGGAGTCGGAACCGGGGAGCTGTTTTTT. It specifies CASSYGAGVGTGELFF.

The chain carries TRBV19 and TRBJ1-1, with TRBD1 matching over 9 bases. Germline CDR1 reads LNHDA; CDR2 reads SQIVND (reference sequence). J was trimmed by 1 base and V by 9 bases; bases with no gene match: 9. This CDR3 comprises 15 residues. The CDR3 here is CASKRDRAPNTEAFF. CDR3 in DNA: TGTGCCAGCAAACGGGACAGGGCCCCGAACACTGAAGCTTTCTTT.

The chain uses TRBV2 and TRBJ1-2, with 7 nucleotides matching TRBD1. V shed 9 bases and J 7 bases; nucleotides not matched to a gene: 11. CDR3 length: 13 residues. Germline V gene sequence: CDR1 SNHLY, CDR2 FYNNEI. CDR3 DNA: TGTGCCAGTTCCCGCGACAGGGCCGGTGGCTACACCTTC. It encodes CASSRDRAGGYTF.

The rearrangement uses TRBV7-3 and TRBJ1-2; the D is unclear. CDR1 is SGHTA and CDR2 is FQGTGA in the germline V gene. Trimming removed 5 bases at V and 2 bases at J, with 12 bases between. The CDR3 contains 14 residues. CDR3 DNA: TGTGCCAGCAGCCCGTCCCGTGAGAACTATGGCTACACCTTC. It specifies CASSPSRENYGYTF.

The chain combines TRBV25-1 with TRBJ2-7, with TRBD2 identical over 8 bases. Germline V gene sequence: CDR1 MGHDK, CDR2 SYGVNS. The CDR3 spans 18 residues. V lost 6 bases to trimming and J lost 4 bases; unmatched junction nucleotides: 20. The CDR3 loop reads CASSPKGVGGRRRYEQYF. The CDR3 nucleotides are TGTGCCAGCAGCCCAAAAGGGGTGGGCGGGAGGAGAAGGTACGAGCAGTACTTC.